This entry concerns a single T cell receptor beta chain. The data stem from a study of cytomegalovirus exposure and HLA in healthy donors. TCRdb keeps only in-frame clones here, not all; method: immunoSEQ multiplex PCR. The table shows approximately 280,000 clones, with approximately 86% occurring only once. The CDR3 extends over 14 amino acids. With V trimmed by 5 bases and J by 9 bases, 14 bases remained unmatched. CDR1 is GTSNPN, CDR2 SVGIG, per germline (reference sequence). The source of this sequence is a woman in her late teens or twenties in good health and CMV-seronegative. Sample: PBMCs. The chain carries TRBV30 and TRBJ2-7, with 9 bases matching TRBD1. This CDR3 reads CAWFPGQGITGQYF. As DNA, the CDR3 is TGTGCCTGGTTCCCGGGACAGGGTATCACTGGGCAGTACTTC. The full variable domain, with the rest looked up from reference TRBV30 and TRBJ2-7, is SQTIHQWPATLVQPVGSPLSLECTVEGTSNPNLYWYRQAAGRGLQLLFYSVGIGQISSEVPQNLSASRPQDRQFILSSKKLLLSDSGFYLCAWFPGQGITGQYFGPGTRLTVT.